This T cell receptor (beta chain) emerged from a study of T cell responses to AZD1222 COVID-19 vaccine. Notes on the study in general: Most donors were white British and more were female, and clonal diversity was possibly underestimated. Repertoires were obtained solely post-peak T cell response.

This clone showed up many times. The antigen remains unidentified. Here immunoSEQ multiplex PCR was the method, and the copy in TCRdb shows in-frame clones only, minus some. The sample lists around 47,000 clones; just under 80% were seen once. The CDR3 spans 14 residues. Trimming removed 4 bases from V and 6 bases from J, with 12 bases in between. Germline values: CDR1 SNHLY, CDR2 FYNNEI. This clonotype was sampled from an adult who received the MenACWY meningococcal vaccine as a control. The rearrangement uses TRBV2 and TRBJ1-4; possibly TRBD1 for D (6 bases). Source: peripheral blood, taken 28 days after the second dose of the MenACWY control vaccine. CDR3 amino acids: CASSGQGMYEKLFF. In DNA form, the CDR3 reads TGTGCCAGCAGTGGGCAGGGGATGTATGAAAAACTGTTTTTT.